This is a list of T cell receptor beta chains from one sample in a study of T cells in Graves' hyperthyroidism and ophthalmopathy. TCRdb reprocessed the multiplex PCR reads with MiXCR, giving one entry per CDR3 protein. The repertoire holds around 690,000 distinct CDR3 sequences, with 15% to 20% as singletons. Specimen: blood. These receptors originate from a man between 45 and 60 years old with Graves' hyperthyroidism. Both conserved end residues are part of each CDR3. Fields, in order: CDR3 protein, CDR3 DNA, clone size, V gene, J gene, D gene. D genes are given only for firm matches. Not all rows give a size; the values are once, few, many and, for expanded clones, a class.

cdr3_aa: CASSQVGPYYTDTQYF; cdr3_nt: TGTGCCAGCAGCCAAGTGGGTCCTTACTACACAGATACGCAGTATTTT; clone_size: many; v_call: TRBV14; j_call: TRBJ2-3; d_call: -
cdr3_aa: CAISEPGGSLTTDTQCF; cdr3_nt: TGTGCCATCAGTGAGCCCGGGGGTTCCTTAACCACAGATACGCAGTGTTTT; clone_size: once; v_call: TRBV10-3; j_call: TRBJ2-3; d_call: -
cdr3_aa: CATSRDRQSTDTQYF; cdr3_nt: TGTGCCACCAGCAGAGATCGACAGAGCACAGATACGCAGTATTTT; clone_size: -; v_call: TRBV15; j_call: TRBJ2-3; d_call: -
cdr3_aa: CASSQDGARNTEAFF; cdr3_nt: TGTGCCAGCAGCCAAGATGGAGCTAGGAACACTGAAGCTTTCTTT; clone_size: many; v_call: TRBV3-1; j_call: TRBJ1-1; d_call: -
cdr3_aa: CASSLNTYTGELFF; cdr3_nt: TGTGCCAGCAGCTTAAACACGTACACCGGGGAGCTGTTTTTT; clone_size: -; v_call: TRBV11-1; j_call: TRBJ2-2; d_call: -
cdr3_aa: CATSDFVTGAYNEQFF; cdr3_nt: TGTGCCACCAGTGATTTTGTGACAGGAGCCTACAATGAGCAGTTCTTC; clone_size: few; v_call: TRBV24-1; j_call: TRBJ2-1; d_call: -
cdr3_aa: CASSKVGQISNQPQHF; cdr3_nt: TGTGCCAGCAGCAAAGTAGGGCAGATTAGCAATCAGCCCCAGCATTTT; clone_size: many; v_call: TRBV7-8; j_call: TRBJ1-5; d_call: -
cdr3_aa: CSATDSWYQETQYF; cdr3_nt: TGCAGTGCTACGGACAGTTGGTACCAAGAGACCCAGTACTTC; clone_size: -; v_call: TRBV20-1; j_call: TRBJ2-5; d_call: -
cdr3_aa: CASRGRETNYNEQFF; cdr3_nt: TGTGCCAGCAGAGGCAGGGAGACTAACTACAATGAGCAGTTCTTC; clone_size: -; v_call: TRBV28; j_call: TRBJ2-1; d_call: -
cdr3_aa: CASSSPSEGTYEQYF; cdr3_nt: TGTGCCAGCAGTTCTCCTAGCGAAGGTACCTACGAGCAGTACTTC; clone_size: -; v_call: TRBV28; j_call: TRBJ2-7; d_call: -
cdr3_aa: CATSRDPGRLRPYEQYF; cdr3_nt: TGTGCCACCAGCAGAGACCCGGGACGCCTACGGCCCTACGAGCAGTACTTC; clone_size: many; v_call: TRBV15; j_call: TRBJ2-7; d_call: -
cdr3_aa: CASSLRDREETQYF; cdr3_nt: TGTGCCAGCAGCTTAAGGGACAGAGAAGAGACCCAGTACTTC; clone_size: many; v_call: TRBV11-2; j_call: TRBJ2-5; d_call: TRBD1
cdr3_aa: CASSDGTGIQPQHF; cdr3_nt: TGTGCCAGCAGTGATGGGACAGGGATCCAGCCCCAGCATTTT; clone_size: -; v_call: TRBV2; j_call: TRBJ1-5; d_call: TRBD1
cdr3_aa: CASSLGASGTGREQYF; cdr3_nt: TGTGCCAGCAGTTTAGGGGCTAGCGGGACGGGGCGGGAGCAGTACTTC; clone_size: many; v_call: TRBV27; j_call: TRBJ2-7; d_call: TRBD2
cdr3_aa: CASRRGTGVANEQFF; cdr3_nt: TGTGCCAGCAGGAGAGGGACAGGGGTGGCCAATGAGCAGTTCTTC; clone_size: many; v_call: TRBV2; j_call: TRBJ2-1; d_call: TRBD1
cdr3_aa: CASSISPGQEAQYF; cdr3_nt: TGTGCCAGTAGTATATCACCAGGGCAAGAGGCCCAGTACTTC; clone_size: -; v_call: TRBV19; j_call: TRBJ2-5; d_call: -
cdr3_aa: CASSTTYNEQFF; cdr3_nt: TGTGCCAGCAGCACAACCTACAATGAGCAGTTCTTC; clone_size: many; v_call: TRBV7-2; j_call: TRBJ2-1; d_call: -
cdr3_aa: CASSQGRKDGYTF; cdr3_nt: TGTGCCAGCAGTCAAGGACGGAAGGATGGCTACACCTTC; clone_size: -; v_call: TRBV12-3/TRBV12-4; j_call: TRBJ1-2; d_call: -
cdr3_aa: CASSWTDGSNQPQHF; cdr3_nt: TGTGCCAGCAGCTGGACGGACGGTAGCAATCAGCCCCAGCATTTT; clone_size: few; v_call: TRBV7-8; j_call: TRBJ1-5; d_call: -
cdr3_aa: CASSQSRTGGTDTQYF; cdr3_nt: TGTGCCAGCAGTCAAAGCCGGACAGGGGGTACAGATACGCAGTATTTT; clone_size: few; v_call: TRBV6-2/TRBV6-3; j_call: TRBJ2-3; d_call: TRBD1
cdr3_aa: CASSRTVDRANQPQHF; cdr3_nt: TGTGCCAGCTCACGAACGGTCGACAGGGCGAATCAGCCCCAGCATTTT; clone_size: few; v_call: TRBV18; j_call: TRBJ1-5; d_call: TRBD1
cdr3_aa: CASSATAALEQFF; cdr3_nt: TGTGCCAGCAGCGCTACTGCGGCCCTTGAGCAGTTCTTC; clone_size: few; v_call: TRBV7-8; j_call: TRBJ2-1; d_call: -
cdr3_aa: CASSFFGRSTDTQYF; cdr3_nt: TGTGCCAGCAGCTTTTTCGGGAGAAGCACAGATACGCAGTATTTT; clone_size: many; v_call: TRBV7-2; j_call: TRBJ2-3; d_call: -
cdr3_aa: CASSRAGGHEKLFF; cdr3_nt: TGCGCCAGCAGCAGGGCAGGGGGACATGAAAAACTGTTTTTT; clone_size: -; v_call: TRBV4-1; j_call: TRBJ1-4; d_call: TRBD1
cdr3_aa: CASSTTGTLSTDTQYF; cdr3_nt: TGTGCCAGCAGTACAACCGGGACGTTGAGCACAGATACGCAGTATTTT; clone_size: many; v_call: TRBV27; j_call: TRBJ2-3; d_call: -